The entry below describes one T cell receptor (beta chain). In its sample, this clone was seen a few times. It has no known antigen specificity. Base qualities were left out, and no much larger clone turns up one base away. The junction carries 8 bases between V and J, which are trimmed by 8 bases and 1 base respectively. The germline V gene encodes CDR1 GTSNPN and CDR2 SVGIG (reference sequence). The CDR3 starts with the cysteine, ends with the phenylalanine, and has 11 residues. Only CDR3 DNA is held: 33 bases, read in frame from base 1. This record belongs to a study of cytomegalovirus exposure and HLA in healthy donors (dated by TCRdb to the late 2010s). For context, the study as a whole: An earlier analysis of 587 of the donors reported around 280 Gb of sequence data and 95 million to 130 million unique TCR beta sequences obtained from roughly 170 million T cells. About 300 gigabases of sequencing data and 70 million to 100 million unique TCR sequences were included in an early release covering about 600 HLA-typed donors. Among the roughly 400 genotyped donors, 75% to 90% belonged to the genetic ancestry cluster associated with self-reported Caucasian donors. The aim of the study was to test whether cataloging public T cell receptors could identify signatures of past pathogen exposure. The study profiled the T cell repertoires of approximately 700 subjects by immunosequencing and related them to cytomegalovirus serostatus. In addition to the first cohort of roughly 670 subjects, a separate validation cohort of about 120 different subjects was used. To predict cytomegalovirus infection status, the study brought together high-throughput TCR immunosequencing, statistical association of individual TCRs with disease status, and machine learning. A later analysis re-examined previously published TCR beta repertoires from over 500 donors and added high-resolution HLA genotyping to investigate patterns of TCR occurrence. The later analysis used no new phenotypic data to find candidate immune exposures, relying instead on TCR beta sequences and their occurrence across donors. An earlier analysis of around 580 of the donors used high-throughput TCR beta sequencing to judge whether each TCR beta V gene segment behaved as functional or pseudogenic. Alongside the repertoire data, information on donor age, sex, ethnicity and CMV serostatus was compiled. A later genetic analysis took genome-wide SNP genotypes for about 65% of the roughly 670 donors and used that subset as a discovery cohort. All discovery cohort repertoires had been generated using a single sequencing platform. Both class I and class II loci were covered by HLA typing, at four-digit resolution. Typing coverage differed by locus: A, B, C, DRB1 and DQB1 were typed in about 629-640 donors, DQA1 in about 510, DPA1 in approximately 610, and DPB1 in about 450. Because of strong linkage in the cohort, four or five DR-DQ haplotypes were treated as single units for association and clustering. Across about 380 genotyped donors of the cohort, an average of approximately 220,000 unique TCR beta nucleotide sequences per donor were sequenced, and approximately 17% of those sequences were non-productive. On the study overall, not on this receptor specifically: In a later analysis, HLA-associated TCR beta chains showed more clonal expansion and lower generation probabilities than non-associated chains that were equally common. In vitro tests confirmed that a few of the cytomegalovirus-associated TCR beta chains recognize cytomegalovirus antigens. A later analysis found that most CMV-associated TCR beta chains appeared HLA-restricted, with HLA associations seemingly driven largely by CMV exposure. Presence/absence analyses assumed roughly uniform sequencing depth across donors, an assumption that may not hold. An earlier analysis of approximately 600 of the donors showed that most TCR beta V segments appeared in productive rearrangements either about 87% or about 30% of the time, which broadly matched IMGT annotations. In the study, about 150 TCR beta chains were listed as associated with cytomegalovirus. Several of the top co-occurrence clusters appeared to be linked to parvovirus B19, influenza, CMV and Epstein-Barr virus, according to a later analysis. The 87-base-pair reads could not distinguish some IMGT-functional V segments, including TRBV6-2 and TRBV6-3, so those segments were excluded. This cohort had only TCR beta chains sequenced, and the lack of alpha or paired-chain data limited which features could be detected. The classifier was reported to diagnose cytomegalovirus status with high specificity and sensitivity in both the original cohort and the validation cohort. A group of highly shared sequence variants was considered likely to be a technical artifact of the sequencing pipeline. When HLA alleles, especially DR and DQ, strongly co-occurred, attributing TCR associations to individual alleles was difficult. In a later genetic analysis, a missense DCLRE1C variant was associated with V-gene and J-gene trimming of TCR beta chains, and the association was replicated in an independent cohort. About 17 rarely observed V segments, including chromosome 9 orphons, were excluded from the earlier analysis of about 610 of the donors because counts were too low. Most TCR sequences were seen in very few donors, while some public TCRs were found in many individuals. A further reported finding was that TCR beta sequences accurately predicted the HLA-A and HLA-B alleles for most subjects in the first cohort. The only immune exposure information available for the cohort was CMV serostatus. Correlated functional status among segregating V segments might reflect linkage disequilibrium, but an unknown experimental factor could not be ruled out. Because HLA typing was missing for some donors at each locus, association tests included only the typed subset. The authors suggested that the approach could potentially be generalized to other disease states and immunological phenotypes. In a later genetic analysis, fewer N-insertions in productive TCRs were reported among donors in an Asian-associated ancestry cluster than the roughly 700-donor mean. At a false discovery rate of 0.05, a later analysis linked approximately 18,000 TCR beta sequences to specific HLA alleles. A later analysis found that TCR association rates varied across HLA loci, with DRB1 alleles showing the most associated TCRs and HLA-C alleles the fewest.

The library was generated by the immunoSEQ multiplex PCR assay. A mixture of 60 forward primers for TCR Vbeta segments and 13 reverse primers for TCR Jbeta segments was used in the multiplex PCR. Amplification of the CDR3 region of rearranged TCR beta genes was performed with a multiplex PCR assay on genomic DNA. The amplified TCR beta libraries were sequenced on the Illumina HiSeq System as 87-base-pair reads. The authors' analysis ran thus. A later analysis counted around 72 million unique TCR beta chains across the approximately 700 repertoires, and some 11 million of these chains were shared by at least two donors. Raw reads were error-corrected and collapsed into unique sequences by a nearest-neighbor algorithm in which closely related sequences were merged to remove PCR and sequencing errors. CDR3 sequences were aligned to IMGT reference sequences to assign V, D and J gene segments. Each retained sequence needed at least a six-nucleotide match to both a V gene segment and a J gene segment. A rearrangement counted as productive if the CDR3 had no stop codons and remained in frame with V and J, and every other rearrangement counted as non-productive. CDR3 was defined by IMGT convention, running from the second conserved V-encoded cysteine to the conserved J-encoded phenylalanine. In an earlier analysis of just under 600 of the donors, sequences lacking an unambiguous match to a single V gene segment were excluded. An earlier analysis of several hundred of the donors called V segments functional above 56.7% productive rearrangements and segregating when the between-donor standard deviation exceeded 5%. A statistical classification framework was developed to diagnose cytomegalovirus status using the catalog of TCR beta chain sequences. A later analysis assigned V and J genes by comparing TCR nucleotide sequences with IMGT/GENE-DB human TR gene sequences. Using the TCRdist pipeline, a later analysis assigned CDR3 sequences along with most-parsimonious VDJ recombination scenarios. In a later analysis, every TCR beta chain was defined by the combination of its CDR3 amino acid sequence and its V-gene family, and reads without a unique V-gene family were dropped. To address suspected cross-contamination and a sequencing artifact, a later analysis removed roughly 580 highly shared, low-generation-probability nucleotide sequences. In a later analysis, a clonal expansion index for each public chain was calculated from normalized within-repertoire ranks of inferred template counts. In a later analysis, generation probabilities were computed using a VDJ recombination model fitted to out-of-frame rearrangements, and the results were checked against IGoR. A later analysis scored TCR-TCR, TCR-HLA and TCR-CMV co-occurrence with hypergeometric tests, applying a repertoire-size bias correction to TCR pairs. To estimate false discovery rates, a later analysis permuted the HLA or CMV assignments 20 times. In a later analysis, co-occurring TCRs were grouped using DBSCAN, with TCRdist sequence similarity added in when clustering inside HLA-allele-positive subsets. Repertoires with fewer than 30,000 or more than 120,000 public chains, plus five repertoires with anomalous nucleotide sharing, were excluded from co-occurrence clustering. The clones in this table, taken by TCRdb from immuneACCESS, are in-frame only. Not every clone is retained; where verified, under half of the shortfall comes from an unresolved V gene, and the cause of the rest is unknown. The D gene and trimming were derived from the DNA, and the V and J assignments and clone size from that table. The sample includes 150,000 to 180,000 clones, with about 80% observed a single time. Roughly 13% of the sample comes from the top ten.

The cohort was made up of 666 healthy bone marrow donors. Cohort members were all nominally healthy when sampled, although unrecorded immune exposures were likely present. The donor was CMV seropositive and belonged to the group of 270 or so seropositive cohort members. A peripheral blood sample was collected from each donor, and TCR beta sequencing was performed on peripheral blood mononuclear cells. The Qiagen DNeasy Blood Extraction Kit was used to extract genomic DNA from the blood cell samples. The sequence is built from TRBV30 and TRBJ1-1; no D gene can be assigned with confidence. The sequenced sample consisted of PBMCs. The receptor was isolated from a man younger than 45 in good health and CMV-seropositive. In nucleotides, the sequence is TGTGCCCTCGAGAGGAACACTGAAGCTTTCTTT. This codes for CALERNTEAFF.